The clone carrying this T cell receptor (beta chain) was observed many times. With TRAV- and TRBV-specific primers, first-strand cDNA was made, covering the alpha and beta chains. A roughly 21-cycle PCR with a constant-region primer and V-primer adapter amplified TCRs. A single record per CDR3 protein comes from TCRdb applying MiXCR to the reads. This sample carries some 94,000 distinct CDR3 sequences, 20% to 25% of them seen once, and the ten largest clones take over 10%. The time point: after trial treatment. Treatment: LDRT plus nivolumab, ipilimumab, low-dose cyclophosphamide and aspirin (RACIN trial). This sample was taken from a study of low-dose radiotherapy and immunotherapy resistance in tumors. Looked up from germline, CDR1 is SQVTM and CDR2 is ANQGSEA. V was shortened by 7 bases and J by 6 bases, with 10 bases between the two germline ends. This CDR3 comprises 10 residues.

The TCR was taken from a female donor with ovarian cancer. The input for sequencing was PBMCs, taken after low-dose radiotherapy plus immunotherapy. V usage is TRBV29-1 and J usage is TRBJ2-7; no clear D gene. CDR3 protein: CSGPSSEQYF. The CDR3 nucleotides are TGCAGCGGACCGTCGAGCGAGCAGTACTTC.